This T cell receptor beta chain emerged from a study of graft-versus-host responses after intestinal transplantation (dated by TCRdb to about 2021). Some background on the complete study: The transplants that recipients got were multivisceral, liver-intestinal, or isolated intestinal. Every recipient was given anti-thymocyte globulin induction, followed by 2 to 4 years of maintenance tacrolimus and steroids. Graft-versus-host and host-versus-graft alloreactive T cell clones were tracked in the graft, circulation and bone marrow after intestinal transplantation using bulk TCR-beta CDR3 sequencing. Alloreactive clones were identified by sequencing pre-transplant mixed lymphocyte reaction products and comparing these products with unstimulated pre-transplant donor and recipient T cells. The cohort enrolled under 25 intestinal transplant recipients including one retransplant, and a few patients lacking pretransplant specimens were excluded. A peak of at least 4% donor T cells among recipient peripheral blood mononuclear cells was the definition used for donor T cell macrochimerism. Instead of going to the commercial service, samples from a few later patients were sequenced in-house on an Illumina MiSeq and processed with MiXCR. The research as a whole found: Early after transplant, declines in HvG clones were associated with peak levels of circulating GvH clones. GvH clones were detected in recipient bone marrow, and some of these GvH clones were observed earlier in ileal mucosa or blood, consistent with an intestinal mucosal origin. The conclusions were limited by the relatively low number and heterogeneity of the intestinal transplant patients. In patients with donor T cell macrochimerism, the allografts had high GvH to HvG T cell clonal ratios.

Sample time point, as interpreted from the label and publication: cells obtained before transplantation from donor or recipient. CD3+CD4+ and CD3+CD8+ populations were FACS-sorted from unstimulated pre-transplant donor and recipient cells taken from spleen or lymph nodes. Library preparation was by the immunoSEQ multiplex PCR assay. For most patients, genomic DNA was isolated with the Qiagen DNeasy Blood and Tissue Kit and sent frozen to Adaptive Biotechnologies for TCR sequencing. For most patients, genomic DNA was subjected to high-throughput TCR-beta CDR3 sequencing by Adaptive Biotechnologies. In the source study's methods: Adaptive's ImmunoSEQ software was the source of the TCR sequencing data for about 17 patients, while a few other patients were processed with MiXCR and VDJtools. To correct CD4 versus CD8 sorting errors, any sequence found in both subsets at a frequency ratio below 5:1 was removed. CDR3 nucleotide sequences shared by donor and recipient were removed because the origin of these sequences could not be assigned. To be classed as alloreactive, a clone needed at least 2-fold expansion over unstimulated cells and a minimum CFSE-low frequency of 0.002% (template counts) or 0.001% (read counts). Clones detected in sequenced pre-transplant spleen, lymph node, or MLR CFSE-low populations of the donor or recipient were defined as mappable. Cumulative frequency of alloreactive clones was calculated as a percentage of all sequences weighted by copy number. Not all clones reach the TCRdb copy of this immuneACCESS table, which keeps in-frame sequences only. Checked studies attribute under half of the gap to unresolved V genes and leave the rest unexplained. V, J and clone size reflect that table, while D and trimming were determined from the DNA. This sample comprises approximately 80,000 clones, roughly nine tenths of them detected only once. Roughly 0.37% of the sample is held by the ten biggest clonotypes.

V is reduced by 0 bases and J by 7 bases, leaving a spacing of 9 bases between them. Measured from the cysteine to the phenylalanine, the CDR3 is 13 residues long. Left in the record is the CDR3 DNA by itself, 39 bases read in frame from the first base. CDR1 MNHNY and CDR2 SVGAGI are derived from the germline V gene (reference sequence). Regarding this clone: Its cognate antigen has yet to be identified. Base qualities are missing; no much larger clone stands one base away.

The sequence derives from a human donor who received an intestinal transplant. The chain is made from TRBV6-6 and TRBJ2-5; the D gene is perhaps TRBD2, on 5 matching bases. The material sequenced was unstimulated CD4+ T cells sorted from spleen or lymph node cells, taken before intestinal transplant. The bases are TGTGCCAGCAGTTACTCGAGCGGATGGACCCAGTACTTC. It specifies CASSYSSGWTQYF.